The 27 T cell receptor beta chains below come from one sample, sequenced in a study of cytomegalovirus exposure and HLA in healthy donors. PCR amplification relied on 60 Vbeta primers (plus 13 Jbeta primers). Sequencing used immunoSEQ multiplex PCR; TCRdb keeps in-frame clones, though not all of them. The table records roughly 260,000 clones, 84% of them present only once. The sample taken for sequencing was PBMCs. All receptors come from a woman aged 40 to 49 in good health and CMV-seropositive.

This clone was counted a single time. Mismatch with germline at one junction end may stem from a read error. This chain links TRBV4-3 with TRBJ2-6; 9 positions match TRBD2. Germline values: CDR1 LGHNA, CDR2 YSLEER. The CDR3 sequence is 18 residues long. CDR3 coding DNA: TGCGCCAGCAGCCAAGGACTAGCGGCAAGCTCTGGGGCCAACGGCCTGACTTTC. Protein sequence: CASSQGLAASSGANGLTF.

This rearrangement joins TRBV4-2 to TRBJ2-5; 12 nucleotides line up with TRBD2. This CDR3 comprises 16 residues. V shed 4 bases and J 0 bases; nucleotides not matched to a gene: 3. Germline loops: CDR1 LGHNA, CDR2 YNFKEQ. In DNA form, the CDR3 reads TGTGCCAGCAGCCCCGGACTAGCGGGGTACCAAGAGACCCAGTACTTC. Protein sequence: CASSPGLAGYQETQYF.

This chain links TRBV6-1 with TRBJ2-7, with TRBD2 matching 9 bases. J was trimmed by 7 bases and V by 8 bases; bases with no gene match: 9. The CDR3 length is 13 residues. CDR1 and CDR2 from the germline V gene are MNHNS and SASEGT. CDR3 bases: TGTGCCAGCCTGGCTAGCGGGACCCGGGAGCAGTACTTC. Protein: CASLASGTREQYF.

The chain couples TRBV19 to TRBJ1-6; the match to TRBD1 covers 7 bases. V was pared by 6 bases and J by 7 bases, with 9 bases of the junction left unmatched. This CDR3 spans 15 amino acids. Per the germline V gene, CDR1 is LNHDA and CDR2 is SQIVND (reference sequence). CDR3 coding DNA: TGTGCCAGTAGCGGACAGGAAGCAGGCAATTCACCCCTCCACTTT. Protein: CASSGQEAGNSPLHF.

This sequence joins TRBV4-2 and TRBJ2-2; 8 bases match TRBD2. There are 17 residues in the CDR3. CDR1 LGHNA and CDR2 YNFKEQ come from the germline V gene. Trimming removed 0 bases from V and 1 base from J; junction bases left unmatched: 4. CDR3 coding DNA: TGTGCCAGCAGCCAAGATTTGAGCGGGAGGAACACCGGGGAGCTGTTTTTT. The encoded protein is CASSQDLSGRNTGELFF.

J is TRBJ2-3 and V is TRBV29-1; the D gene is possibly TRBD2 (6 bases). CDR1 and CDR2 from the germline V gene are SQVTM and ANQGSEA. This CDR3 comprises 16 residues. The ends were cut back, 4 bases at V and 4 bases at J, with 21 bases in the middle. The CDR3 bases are TGCAGCGTTGGGGGGTTGGGGGTCCGGGAGTCAGATACGCAGTATTTT. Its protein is CSVGGLGVRESDTQYF.

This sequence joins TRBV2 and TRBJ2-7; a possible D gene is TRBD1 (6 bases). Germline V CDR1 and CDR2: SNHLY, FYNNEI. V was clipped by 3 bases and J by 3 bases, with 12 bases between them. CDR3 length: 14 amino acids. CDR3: CASSDRTDSYEQYF. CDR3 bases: TGTGCCAGCAGTGATCGGACAGACAGCTACGAGCAGTACTTC.

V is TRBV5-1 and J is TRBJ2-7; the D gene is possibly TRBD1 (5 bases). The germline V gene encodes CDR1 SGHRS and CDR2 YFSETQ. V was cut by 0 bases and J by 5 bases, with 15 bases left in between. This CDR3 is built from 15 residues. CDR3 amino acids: CASSLGQGLKDEQYF. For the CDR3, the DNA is TGCGCCAGCAGCTTGGGTCAGGGTCTCAAAGACGAGCAGTACTTC.

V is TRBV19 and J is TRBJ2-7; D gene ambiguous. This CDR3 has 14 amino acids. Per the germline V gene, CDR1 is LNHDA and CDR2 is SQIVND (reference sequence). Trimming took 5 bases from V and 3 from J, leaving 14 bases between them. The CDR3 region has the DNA TGTGCCAGTAGTTCTCCTAACCACCTCTACGAGCAGTACTTC. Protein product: CASSSPNHLYEQYF.

The CDR3 nucleotides are TGTGCCACCAGCAGTGGACATAGCTATGGCTACACCTTC. This encodes CATSSGHSYGYTF. The rearrangement joins TRBV15 to TRBJ1-2, with D possibly TRBD1 on 5 matching bases. V was trimmed by 3 bases and J by 4 bases, leaving 9 bases between them. Germline V CDR1 and CDR2: LNHNV, YYDKDF (reference sequence). The CDR3 is made up of 13 amino acids.

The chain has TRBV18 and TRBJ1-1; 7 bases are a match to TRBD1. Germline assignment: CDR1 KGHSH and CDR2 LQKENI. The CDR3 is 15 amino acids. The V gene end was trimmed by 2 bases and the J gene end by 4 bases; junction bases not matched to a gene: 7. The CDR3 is CASSPSRQGSTEAFF. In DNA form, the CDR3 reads TGTGCCAGCTCACCATCCCGACAGGGAAGCACTGAAGCTTTCTTT.

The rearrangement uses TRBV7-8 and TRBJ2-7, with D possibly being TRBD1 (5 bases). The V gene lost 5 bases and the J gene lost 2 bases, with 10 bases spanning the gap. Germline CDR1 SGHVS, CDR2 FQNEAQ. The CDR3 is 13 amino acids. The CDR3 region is CASSRTDTYEQYF. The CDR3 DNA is TGTGCCAGCAGCCGGACGGACACCTACGAGCAGTACTTC.

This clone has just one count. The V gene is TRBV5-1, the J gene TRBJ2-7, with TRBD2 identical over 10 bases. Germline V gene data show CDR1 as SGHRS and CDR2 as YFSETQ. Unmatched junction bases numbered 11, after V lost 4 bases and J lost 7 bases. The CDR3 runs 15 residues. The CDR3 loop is CASSMAASGSEEQYF. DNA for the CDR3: TGCGCCAGCAGCATGGCCGCTAGCGGGAGTGAGGAGCAGTACTTC. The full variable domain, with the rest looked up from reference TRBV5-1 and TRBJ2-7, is KAGVTQTPRYLIKTRGQQVTLSCSPISGHRSVSWYQQTPGQGLQFLFEYFSETQRNKGNFPGRFSGRQFSNSRSEMNVSTLELGDSALYLCASSMAASGSEEQYFGPGTRLTVT.

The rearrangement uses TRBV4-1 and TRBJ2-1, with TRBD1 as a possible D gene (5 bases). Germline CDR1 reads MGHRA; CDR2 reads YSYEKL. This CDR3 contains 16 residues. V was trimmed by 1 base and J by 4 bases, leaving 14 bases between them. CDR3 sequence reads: CASSQGPGISYNEQFF. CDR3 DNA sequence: TGCGCCAGCAGCCAAGGTCCAGGGATCTCTTACAATGAGCAGTTCTTC.

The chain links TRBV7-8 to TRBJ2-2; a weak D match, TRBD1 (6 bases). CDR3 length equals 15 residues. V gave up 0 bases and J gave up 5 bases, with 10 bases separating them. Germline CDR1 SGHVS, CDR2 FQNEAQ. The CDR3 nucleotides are TGTGCCAGCAGCTTAGCTCGGCAGGGGACCGGGGAGCTGTTTTTT. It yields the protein CASSLARQGTGELFF.

The CDR3 here is CSVEEALGAGTGELFF. For the CDR3, the DNA is TGCAGCGTTGAAGAGGCCCTAGGGGCCGGCACCGGGGAGCTGTTTTTT. V and J are TRBV29-1 and TRBJ2-2; D may be TRBD1 (5 bases). The germline gives CDR1 SQVTM, CDR2 ANQGSEA. Trimming left V 0 bases short and J 4 bases short, with 15 bases between. The CDR3 totals 16 residues.

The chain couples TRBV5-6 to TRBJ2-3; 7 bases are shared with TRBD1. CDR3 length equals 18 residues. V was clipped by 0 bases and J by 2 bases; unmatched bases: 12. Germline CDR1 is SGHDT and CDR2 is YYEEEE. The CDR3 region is CASSLGHRGSFVTDTQYF. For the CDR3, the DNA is TGTGCCAGCAGCTTGGGCCACAGGGGATCCTTTGTCACAGATACGCAGTATTTT.

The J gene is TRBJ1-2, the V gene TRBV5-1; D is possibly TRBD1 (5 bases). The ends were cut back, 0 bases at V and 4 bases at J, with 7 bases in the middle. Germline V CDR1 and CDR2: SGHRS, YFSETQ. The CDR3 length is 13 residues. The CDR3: CASSLGQFYGYTF. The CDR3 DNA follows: TGCGCCAGCAGCTTGGGACAGTTCTATGGCTACACCTTC.

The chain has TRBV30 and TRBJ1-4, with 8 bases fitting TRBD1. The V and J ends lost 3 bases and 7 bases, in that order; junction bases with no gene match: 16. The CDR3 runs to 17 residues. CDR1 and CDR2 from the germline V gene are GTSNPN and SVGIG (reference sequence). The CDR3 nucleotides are TGTGCCTGGAGGCCCCAGGGGGCGGTAACTGTCACTGAAAAACTGTTTTTT. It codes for CAWRPQGAVTVTEKLFF.

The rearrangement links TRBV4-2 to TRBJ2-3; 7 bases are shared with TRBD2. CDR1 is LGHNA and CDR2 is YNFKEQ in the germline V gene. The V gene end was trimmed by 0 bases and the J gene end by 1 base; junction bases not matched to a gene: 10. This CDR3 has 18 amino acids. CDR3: CASSQELLGLAGTDTQYF. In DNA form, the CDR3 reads TGTGCCAGCAGCCAAGAGCTACTGGGCCTAGCGGGCACAGATACGCAGTATTTT.

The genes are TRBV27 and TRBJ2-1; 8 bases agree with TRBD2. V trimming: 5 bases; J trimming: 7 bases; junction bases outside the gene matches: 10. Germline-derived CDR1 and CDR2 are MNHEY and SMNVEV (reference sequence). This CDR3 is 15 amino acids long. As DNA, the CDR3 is TGTGCCAGCAGTCCGGCCCCTCGGGGGGGGAATGAGCAGTTCTTC. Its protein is CASSPAPRGGNEQFF.

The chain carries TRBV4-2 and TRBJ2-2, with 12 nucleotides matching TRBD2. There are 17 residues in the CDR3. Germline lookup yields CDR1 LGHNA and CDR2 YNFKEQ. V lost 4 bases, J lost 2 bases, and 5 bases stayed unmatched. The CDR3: CASSRETSGGNTGELFF. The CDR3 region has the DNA TGTGCCAGCAGCCGAGAGACTAGCGGGGGAAACACCGGGGAGCTGTTTTTT.

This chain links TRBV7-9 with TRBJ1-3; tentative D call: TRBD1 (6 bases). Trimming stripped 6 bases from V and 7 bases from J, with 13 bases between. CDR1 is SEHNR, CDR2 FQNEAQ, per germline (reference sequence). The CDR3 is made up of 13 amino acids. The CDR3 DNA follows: TGTGCCAGCAGTTTCACAGGGTCGAACACCATATATTTT. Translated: CASSFTGSNTIYF.

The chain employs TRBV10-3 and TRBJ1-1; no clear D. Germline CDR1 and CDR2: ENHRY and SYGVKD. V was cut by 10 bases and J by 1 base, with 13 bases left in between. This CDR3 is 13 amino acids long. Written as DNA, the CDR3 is TGTGCCAACAGAGAGACGAGGAACACTGAAGCTTTCTTT. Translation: CANRETRNTEAFF.

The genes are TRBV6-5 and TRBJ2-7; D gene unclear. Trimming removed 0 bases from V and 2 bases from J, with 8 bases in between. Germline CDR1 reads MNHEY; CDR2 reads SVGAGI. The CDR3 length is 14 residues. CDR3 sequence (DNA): TGTGCCAGCAGTTACTCTGCAGACACCTACGAGCAGTACTTC. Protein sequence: CASSYSADTYEQYF.

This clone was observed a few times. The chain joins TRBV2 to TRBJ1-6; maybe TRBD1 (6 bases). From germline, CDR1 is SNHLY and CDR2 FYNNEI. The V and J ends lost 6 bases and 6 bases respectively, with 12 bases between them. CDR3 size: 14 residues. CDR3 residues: CASSPGHSNSPLHF. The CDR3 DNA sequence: TGTGCCAGCAGCCCGGGACACAGTAATTCACCCCTCCACTTT.

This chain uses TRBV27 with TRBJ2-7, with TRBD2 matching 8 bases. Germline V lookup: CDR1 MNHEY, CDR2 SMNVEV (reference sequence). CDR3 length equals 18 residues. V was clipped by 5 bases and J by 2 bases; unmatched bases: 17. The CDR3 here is CASSTRTALAGPPYEQYF. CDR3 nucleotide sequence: TGTGCCAGCAGTACCCGGACGGCTTTAGCGGGACCCCCCTACGAGCAGTACTTC.